This entry describes one T cell receptor (beta chain). This sample is part of a study of OX40 agonist ivuxolimab in advanced cancers. TCRdb's table, derived via immunoSEQ multiplex PCR, lists solely in-frame clones and lacks some. The table includes 60,000 to 75,000 clones, almost 95% detected once. CDR3 length equals 16 residues. CDR1 is MNHEY, CDR2 SMNVEV, per germline (reference sequence). J gave up 4 bases and V 7 bases, and 9 bases lay outside the gene matches. The chain links TRBV27 to TRBJ2-5; 13 nucleotides line up with TRBD2. The sample here was CD4+ or CD8+ T cells sorted from blood, taken in a trial of the OX40 agonist ivuxolimab. The source of this sequence is an adult with an advanced solid tumor such as melanoma, head and neck, liver or kidney cancer. The CDR3, as DNA: TGTGCCAGCACCTCGGTACTAGCGGGAGGGGTAGAGACCCAGTACTTC. Its translation: CASTSVLAGGVETQYF.